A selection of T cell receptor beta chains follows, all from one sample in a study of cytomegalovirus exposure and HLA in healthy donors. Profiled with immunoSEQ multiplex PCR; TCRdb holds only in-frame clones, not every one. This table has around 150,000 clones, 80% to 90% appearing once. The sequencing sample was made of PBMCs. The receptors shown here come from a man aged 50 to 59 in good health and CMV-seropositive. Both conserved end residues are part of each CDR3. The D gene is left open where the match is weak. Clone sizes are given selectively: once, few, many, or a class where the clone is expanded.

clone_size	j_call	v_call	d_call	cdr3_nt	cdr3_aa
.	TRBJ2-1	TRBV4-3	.	TGCGCCAGCAGCCAAGACGGACAACCAAACAATGAGCAGTTCTTC	CASSQDGQPNNEQFF
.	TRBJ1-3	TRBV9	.	TGTGCCAGCAGCGTAGACTTGGACACCATATATTTT	CASSVDLDTIYF
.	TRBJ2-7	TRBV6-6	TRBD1	TGTGCCAGCACGGGACAGGGGGCGAGTGAGCAGTACTTC	CASTGQGASEQYF
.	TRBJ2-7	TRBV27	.	TGTGCCAGCAGTTTAGAAGGGAGCTCCTACGAGCAGTACTTC	CASSLEGSSYEQYF
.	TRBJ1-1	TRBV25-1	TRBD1	TGTGCCAGCAGTGAATATAATGAGCAGGGGGCAGCTTTCTTT	CASSEYNEQGAAFF
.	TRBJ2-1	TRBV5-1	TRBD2	TGCGCCAGCAGGGATAGCGGGGCCTCCTACAATGAGCAGTTCTTC	CASRDSGASYNEQFF
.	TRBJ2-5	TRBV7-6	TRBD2	TGTGCCAGCAGCCCGGGACTAGCGGGAGTGGAGACCCAGTACTTC	CASSPGLAGVETQYF
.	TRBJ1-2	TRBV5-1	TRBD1	TGCGCCAGCAGCTTGTCTCCGGGACAGGCCCTCTATGGCTACACCTTC	CASSLSPGQALYGYTF
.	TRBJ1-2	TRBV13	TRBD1	TGTGCCAGCAGCCTAGGGGACAGTAACTATGGCTACACCTTC	CASSLGDSNYGYTF
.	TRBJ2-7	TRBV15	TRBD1	TGTGCCACCAGCAGAGATCCCGACAGGGGATACGAGCAGTACTTC	CATSRDPDRGYEQYF
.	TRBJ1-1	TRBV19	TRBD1	TGTGCCAGTAGTATTAGACAGGGGCTTCCCGCTTTCTTT	CASSIRQGLPAFF
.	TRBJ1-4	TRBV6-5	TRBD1	TGTGCCAGCAGAGGACAGGGTTGGGAAAAACTGTTTTTT	CASRGQGWEKLFF
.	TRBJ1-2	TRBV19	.	TGTGCCAGTAGTCTTCGTTCTAACTATGGCTACACCTTC	CASSLRSNYGYTF
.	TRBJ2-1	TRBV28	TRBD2	TGTGCCAGCAGTTCCGGACTAGCGGGGGGGAGGGATGAGCAGTTCTTC	CASSSGLAGGRDEQFF
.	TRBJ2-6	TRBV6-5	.	TGTGCCAGCAGCTTAGACATTACCGGGGCCAACGTCCTGACTTTC	CASSLDITGANVLTF
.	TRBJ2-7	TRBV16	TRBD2	TGTGCCAGCAGCCAAACGGGACTAGCGACCTTTAACGAGCAGTACTTC	CASSQTGLATFNEQYF
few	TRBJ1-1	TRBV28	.	TGTGCCAGCAGTTTTACGGGGTTGAGCACTGAAGCTTTCTTT	CASSFTGLSTEAFF
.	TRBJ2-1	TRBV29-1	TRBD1	TGCAGCGTTGAAGGACGAATCAGGGGGCATGAGCAGTTCTTC	CSVEGRIRGHEQFF
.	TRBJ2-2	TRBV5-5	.	TGTGCCACCGGCACCAGGCCCGGGGAGCTGTTTTTT	CATGTRPGELFF
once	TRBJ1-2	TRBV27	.	TGTGCCAGCAGTTTATACGGGGGGTCCCACTATGGCTACACCTTC	CASSLYGGSHYGYTF
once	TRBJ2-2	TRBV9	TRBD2	TGTGCCAGCAGCCGTCTAGCGGGGGGGAACACCGGGGAGCTGTTTTTT	CASSRLAGGNTGELFF
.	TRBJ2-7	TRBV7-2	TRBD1	TGTGCCAGCAGCTCGATTACGGGACAGGGGAACTACGAGCAGTACTTC	CASSSITGQGNYEQYF
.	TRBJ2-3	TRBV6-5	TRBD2	TGTGCCAGCAGTTCTAGCGGGAGCACAGATACGCAGTATTTT	CASSSSGSTDTQYF
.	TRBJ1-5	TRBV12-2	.	TGTGCAAGTCGCTCCCGGGACAGGGGAAGGAGCAATCAGCCCCAGCATTTT	CASRSRDRGRSNQPQHF
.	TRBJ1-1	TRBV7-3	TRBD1	TGTGCCAGCAGCCGAGGGGGCGCGAACACTGAAGCTTTCTTT	CASSRGGANTEAFF
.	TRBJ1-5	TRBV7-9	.	TGTGCCAGCAGCTTAGGGGGCCAAAATCAGCCCCAGCATTTT	CASSLGGQNQPQHF
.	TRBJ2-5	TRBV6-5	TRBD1	TGTGCCAGCAGTACCGACAGGGGAGAGACCCAGTACTTC	CASSTDRGETQYF
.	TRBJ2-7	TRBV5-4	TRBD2	TGTGCCAGCAGCTTTAGCGGGACGCAGTACTTC	CASSFSGTQYF
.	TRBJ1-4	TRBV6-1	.	TGTGCCAGCAGTGACAGGGGTTATAGGGGAGAAAAACTGTTTTTT	CASSDRGYRGEKLFF
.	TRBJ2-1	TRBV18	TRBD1	TGTGCCAGCTCACCCCAGGGACAGTACAATGAGCAGTTCTTC	CASSPQGQYNEQFF